The 9 T cell receptor beta chains below all came from one sample that was sequenced in a study of shared clonotypes between healthy human individuals. Profiling relied on immunoSEQ multiplex PCR, and the TCRdb table lists in-frame clones only, not all of them. The sample gives some 2,000,000 clones, approximately 95% of which show up once; 0.1% to 0.15% is in the top ten. Material for sequencing was naive CD4+ T cells sorted from blood. Stated subset: CD45RA+ positively selected. The receptors shown here come from a man aged 18-30 years in good health.

The chain couples TRBV4-1 to TRBJ2-5; D ambiguous. Germline CDR1 reads MGHRA; CDR2 reads YSYEKL. The CDR3 sequence is 15 residues long. Trimming pared 5 bases from V and 0 bases from J, leaving 13 bases between. CDR3 sequence (DNA): TGCGCCAGCAGCTTTCCGGATCGGTACCAAGAGACCCAGTACTTC. Translation: CASSFPDRYQETQYF.

The genes are TRBV20-1 and TRBJ1-2; TRBD1 matches 10 bases. The CDR3 totals 11 residues. V dropped 5 bases and J dropped 7; count of bases not matched to a gene: 1. Looked up from germline, CDR1 is DFQATT and CDR2 is SNEGSKA (reference sequence). The CDR3 sequence is CSAGQGGGYTF. CDR3 nucleotides: TGCAGTGCTGGACAGGGGGGTGGCTACACCTTC.

The chain uses TRBV5-1 and TRBJ2-7, with D unresolved. CDR3 length: 13 residues. The germline V gene encodes CDR1 SGHRS and CDR2 YFSETQ. V was shortened by 1 base and J by 3 bases, with 8 bases between the two germline ends. The CDR3, as DNA: TGCGCCAGCAGCTTGCGCCTTGGCTACGAGCAGTACTTC. Its translation: CASSLRLGYEQYF.

This chain joins TRBV21-1 and TRBJ1-5; the D call TRBD1 from the table was never checked on the DNA. TRBV21-1 is designated a pseudogene. This CDR3 is 16 amino acids long. The CDR3 nucleotides are TGTGCCAGCAGCGCGCCAACACCGGACAAATATCAGCCCCAGCATTTT. Residues: CASSAPTPDKYQPQHF.

The gene calls are TRBV7-9 and TRBJ2-7; 13 bases map to TRBD2. Germline lookup yields CDR1 SEHNR and CDR2 FQNEAQ (reference sequence). Trimming cost V 5 bases and J 6 bases; bases outside gene matches: 4. CDR3 length equals 14 residues. The CDR3 nucleotides read TGTGCCAGCAGCCATGGACTAGCGGGAGTCGAGCAGTACTTC. It is translated as CASSHGLAGVEQYF.

The chain carries TRBV18 and TRBJ2-7; 8 bases are shared with TRBD2. Trimming cost V 6 bases and J 3 bases; bases outside gene matches: 10. CDR3 length: 15 residues. The germline V gene encodes CDR1 KGHSH and CDR2 LQKENI. CDR3 nucleotide sequence: TGTGCCAGCTCGCCGGGACTAGGCGCTTTCTACGAGCAGTACTTC. As protein: CASSPGLGAFYEQYF.

The genes are TRBV6-6 and TRBJ1-1; the D gene is possibly TRBD1 (5 bases). CDR1 is MNHNY and CDR2 is SVGAGI in the germline V gene (reference sequence). Trimming cost V 5 bases and J 7 bases, with 20 bases left between them. This CDR3 is 15 amino acids long. CDR3 DNA: TGTGCCAGCAGTCGACCGGGACTCAACCACCTTGAAGCTTTCTTT. This gives the protein CASSRPGLNHLEAFF.

This rearrangement joins TRBV5-1 to TRBJ2-2, with D possibly being TRBD1 or TRBD2 (5 bases each). The CDR3 is made up of 17 amino acids. Germline-derived CDR1 and CDR2 are SGHRS and YFSETQ. Trimming took off 1 base at V and 2 bases at J, with 15 bases between the two ends. The CDR3 coding sequence is TGCGCCAGCAGCTTGTATTACGGGACCCACAACACCGGGGAGCTGTTTTTT. This codes for CASSLYYGTHNTGELFF.

The rearrangement joins TRBV27 to TRBJ2-7; TRBD2 aligns across 8 bases. The V gene's germline CDR1 is MNHEY and CDR2 SMNVEV (reference sequence). With 5 bases clipped from V and 2 bases from J, the junction kept 8 bases outside the gene matches. This CDR3 region has 15 residues. The DNA for the CDR3 is TGTGCCAGCAGTCCCCTCTCGACTAGCGCCTACGAGCAGTACTTC. Translation: CASSPLSTSAYEQYF.